This T cell receptor beta chain was documented in a study of blood T cell repertoires in COVID-19. Study-wide background: The United States, Italy and Spain provided the acute and convalescent COVID-19 samples. T cells, B-cell-depleted T cells, or PBMCs supplied cDNA or gDNA.

For recovered donors of Cohort 3, there were two negative PCRs, clearance, or symptom resolution. The authors' processing: Reference gene primer amplification gave nucleated cell count estimates. Some clones are missing from TCRdb's copy, which holds only in-frame ones; the method was immunoSEQ multiplex PCR. V and J calls and clone size are copied from that table; D and trimming were computed from the DNA. The top ten clones hold 3% to 4% of a sample with about 220,000 clones, over 75% of them seen once. Germline lookup yields CDR1 SGHTA and CDR2 FQGTGA. Trimming at V came to 5 bases and at J to 1 base, leaving 1 base not matched to a gene. There are 13 residues in the CDR3.

The sequenced sample was PBMCs or T cells enriched from blood (not recorded which). The clonotype was recovered from a woman in her sixties who had recovered from COVID-19. The V gene is TRBV7-3, the J gene TRBJ1-1; 7 bases are shared with TRBD1. DNA of the CDR3: TGTGCCAGCAGCCGACAGGGGAACACTGAAGCTTTCTTT. Encoded protein: CASSRQGNTEAFF.